The sequence of this T cell receptor beta chain was determined in a study of blood T cells in healthy people across ages. Regarding this clonotype: Sequence at one end of the junction differs from germline and may be a read error.

Germline V CDR1 and CDR2: SGHRS, YFSETQ. The CDR3 consists of 13 residues. The use of a sample-barcoded 5' primer and a J-beta primer mix characterized a second PCR of about 6 to 12 cycles. TCRdb analysed the 5' RACE reads with MiXCR anew, one entry per CDR3 protein. The table records about 720,000 distinct CDR3 sequences, 20% to 25% of them present only once. The source is a man in his 70s in good health. The gene calls are TRBV5-1 and TRBJ2-5; D gene unclear. Specimen: blood. CDR3 sequence (DNA): TGCGCCGGCAGCTTAGGGCTTGAAGAGACCCAGTACTTC. This encodes CAGSLGLEETQYF. Supplemented by reference TRBV5-1 and TRBJ2-5, the full variable domain reads KAGVTQTPRYLIKTRGQQVTLSCSPISGHRSVSWYQQTPGQGLQFLFEYFSETQRNKGNFPGRFSGRQFSNSRSEMNVSTLELGDSALYLCAGSLGLEETQYFGPGTRLLVL.